A selection of T cell receptor beta chains follows, all from one sample in a study of PD-1 blockade in classical Hodgkin lymphoma. The data were produced by immunoSEQ multiplex PCR, yet TCRdb's version contains in-frame clones alone and is incomplete. Seen here are 20,000 to 25,000 clones, over 60% observed once, and the top ten hold approximately 15%. The sequences come from peripheral blood mononuclear cells (PBMCs), collected at baseline. All receptors come from a human donor with classical Hodgkin lymphoma. CDR3s leave out the opening cysteine and the closing phenylalanine or tryptophan. The order of the fields is CDR3 length, V gene, CDR3 protein.

>14|TRBV28
ASRTPGGAGANVLT
>12|TRBV19
ASRWTAMNTEAF
>17|TRBV5-6
ASSLMGKLLLISYNEQF
>12|TRBV9
ASSVDKTHYGYT
>13|TRBV28
ASTPPGGRQGPQH
>11|TRBV6-1
ASRGQGNSPLH
>12|TRBV5-1
ASRAAGPTNEQF
>14|TRBV7-2
ASRKTGGASTDTQY
>15|TRBV9
ASSVWDRGYSNYGYT
>15|TRBV5-1
ASSLGGLGTGSNEQY
>10|TRBV29-1
SVDQAEGGYT
>12|TRBV18
ASSPPMRGETQY
>13|TRBV28
AITRRGSGANVLT
>14|TRBV5-1
ASSPGLTSGANVLT
>12|TRBV10-2
ASSVGFTYNEQF
>14|TRBV7-2
ASSLTLTSGSDTQY
>14|TRBV19
ASSIPRLPSGNTIY
>14|TRBV18
ASSRIGTATNEKLF
>14|TRBV18
ASSASRTSGYNEQF
>11|TRBV7-8
ASSQGITGGYT
>10|TRBV4-3
ASSLSNSPLH
>13|TRBV7-2
ASSLGFTVNQPQH
>15|TRBV29-1
SVEGPSGGVYQETQY
>12|TRBV11-2
ASSTSRGPYGYT
>12|TRBV9
ASSVSVQTGELF
>13|TRBV29-1
SVPQRGGNTGELF
>9|TRBV6-6
ASSYSGDRF
>12|TRBV5-1
ASSLGGQGNGYT
>15|TRBV25-1
ASSEFKGQAAGNEQF
>12|TRBV28
ASSLITLAQPQH
>16|TRBV4-1
ASSQERGLADAKNIQY
>12|TRBV29-1
SVVYGGRADTQY
>10|TRBV10-1
ASKRGQETQY
>12|TRBV2
ASRTGGDTGELF
>11|TRBV19
ASSILTGNTIY
>12|TRBV19
ASSLLGGQQPQH
>14|TRBV7-2
ASSLAGLVRYNEQF
>13|TRBV25-1
ASSFGSGAGGKLF
>14|TRBV7-8
ASSPPGALGWDTQY
>14|TRBV5-6
ASSLEFLGTKNIQY
>13|TRBV28
ASSLTARGYQPQH
>14|TRBV18
ASSPLIESSGNTIY
>13|TRBV5-5
ASSRDRDRAREQY
>12|TRBV6-1
ASSRGGAGEKLF
>12|TRBV5-6
ASSPAGALYGYT
>13|TRBV7-8
ASSLRAPGLYEQY
>11|TRBV6-5
ASSSGPLDEQF
>10|TRBV18
ASSLTGTEAF
>12|TRBV27
ASRDRGRTGELF
>9|TRBV25-1
ASSELFGYT
>15|TRBV18
ASSPLGPRGNSYEQY